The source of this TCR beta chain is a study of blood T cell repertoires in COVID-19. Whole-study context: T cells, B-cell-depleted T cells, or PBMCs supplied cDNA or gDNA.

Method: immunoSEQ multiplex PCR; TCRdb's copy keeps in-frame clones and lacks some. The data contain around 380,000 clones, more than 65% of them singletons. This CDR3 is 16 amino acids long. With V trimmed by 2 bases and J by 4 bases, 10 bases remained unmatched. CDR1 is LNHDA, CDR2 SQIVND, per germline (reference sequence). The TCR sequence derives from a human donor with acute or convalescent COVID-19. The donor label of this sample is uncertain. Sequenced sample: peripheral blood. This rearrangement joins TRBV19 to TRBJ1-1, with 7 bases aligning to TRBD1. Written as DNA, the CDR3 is TGTGCCAGTAGTATACAAGGGGTGAGGGGGCCCACTGAAGCTTTCTTT. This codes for CASSIQGVRGPTEAFF.